One sample yielded the 32 T cell receptor beta chains listed below, sequenced in a study of blood T cell repertoires in COVID-19. Clones were sequenced by immunoSEQ multiplex PCR, and TCRdb holds only the in-frame ones, with some missing. The sample consists of 63,000 or so clones, about 82% of them appearing once. Material: peripheral blood. The receptors here all came from a human donor in a cohort sampled during active COVID-19.

This clone was counted a few times. The gene calls are TRBV28 and TRBJ2-3, with TRBD2 identical over 8 bases. This CDR3 region has 16 residues. The V gene's germline CDR1 is MDHEN and CDR2 SYDVKM. With 3 bases clipped from V and 5 bases from J, the junction kept 10 bases outside the gene matches. The CDR3 region has the DNA TGTGCCAGCAGTTTTCCTCGGGGGGGCCTCCTAGATACGCAGTATTTT. Residues: CASSFPRGGLLDTQYF. Drawing the rest from reference TRBV28 and TRBJ2-3, the complete variable domain is DVKVTQSSRYLVKRTGEKVFLECVQDMDHENMFWYRQDPGLGLRLIYFSYDVKMKEKGDIPEGYSVSREKKERFSLILESASTNQTSMYLCASSFPRGGLLDTQYFGPGTRLTVL.

The chain has TRBV30 and TRBJ2-3, with TRBD1 matching over 9 bases. Germline V gives CDR1 GTSNPN, CDR2 SVGIG (reference sequence). The V gene end was trimmed by 2 bases and the J gene end by 2 bases; junction bases not matched to a gene: 5. This CDR3 comprises 15 residues. DNA of the CDR3: TGTGCCTGGAGTCCCGGGACAGGGATCACAGATACGCAGTATTTT. It encodes CAWSPGTGITDTQYF.

The CDR3 sequence is CASTNQETQYF. The CDR3 DNA follows: TGTGCCAGCACCAACCAAGAGACCCAGTACTTC. The chain couples TRBV6-5 to TRBJ2-5; D not resolved. Trimming shortened V by 7 bases and J by 0 bases, and 3 bases separated the two germline ends. Germline CDR1 is MNHEY and CDR2 is SVGAGI. There are 11 residues in the CDR3.

The chain uses TRBV10-1 and TRBJ1-5, with a tentative D call TRBD1 (6 bases). CDR1 and CDR2 from the germline V gene are WNHNN and SYGVQD (reference sequence). Trimming shortened V by 5 bases and J by 5 bases, and 13 bases separated the two germline ends. This CDR3 comprises 14 residues. The chain's CDR3 is CASSSGQLHQPQHF. In DNA form, the CDR3 reads TGCGCCAGCAGTTCCGGACAGCTCCATCAGCCCCAGCATTTT.

The V call is TRBV4-1, the J call TRBJ1-4; D possibly corresponds to TRBD1 (5 bases). The CDR3 covers 15 residues. Germline CDR1 MGHRA, CDR2 YSYEKL. V dropped 2 bases and J dropped 8 bases, with 15 bases sitting between them. The CDR3 region has the DNA TGCGCCAGCAGCCAATTTCAGACAGTCTACGAAAAACTGTTTTTT. Translation gives CASSQFQTVYEKLFF.

The V call is TRBV11-3, the J call TRBJ2-5, with a weak D call TRBD1 (5 bases). V was cut by 5 bases and J by 5 bases, with 15 bases left in between. Germline assignment: CDR1 SGHNT and CDR2 YENEEA. There are 14 residues in the CDR3. This CDR3 reads CASSGKGARETQYF. CDR3 sequence (DNA): TGTGCCAGCAGCGGGAAAGGGGCTCGGGAGACCCAGTACTTC. The variable domain in full, with the rest retrieved from reference TRBV11-3 and TRBJ2-5, is EAGVVQSPRYKIIEKKQPVAFWCNPISGHNTLYWYLQNLGQGPELLIRYENEEAVDDSQLPKDRFSAERLKGVDSTLKIQPAELGDSAVYLCASSGKGARETQYFGPGTRLLVL.

This clone was counted only a few times. The rearrangement uses TRBV27 and TRBJ2-1, with 10 bases fitting TRBD2. J lost 9 bases, V lost 6 bases, and 8 bases had no gene match. The CDR3 has 14 residues. Germline CDR1 is MNHEY and CDR2 is SMNVEV (reference sequence). Here the CDR3 reads CASSRPSGGGEQFF. In DNA, the CDR3 is TGTGCCAGCAGCCGCCCTAGCGGGGGTGGTGAGCAGTTCTTC.

The chain carries TRBV5-1 and TRBJ1-2; D is unclear. The CDR3 totals 16 residues. Germline assignment: CDR1 SGHRS and CDR2 YFSETQ. V was shortened by 5 bases and J by 1 base, with 18 bases between the two germline ends. The CDR3 protein is CASRRGREPFNYGYTF. The CDR3 DNA follows: TGCGCCAGCAGGAGAGGGAGGGAACCTTTTAACTATGGCTACACCTTC.

The chain is built from TRBV5-6 and TRBJ2-5; the match to TRBD2 covers 10 bases. Per the germline V gene, CDR1 is SGHDT and CDR2 is YYEEEE. V trimming: 2 bases; J trimming: 2 bases; junction bases outside the gene matches: 9. This CDR3 is built from 17 residues. CDR3 coding DNA: TGTGCCAGCAGCTTAACATGGACTAGCGGAGTACAAGAGACCCAGTACTTC. Residues: CASSLTWTSGVQETQYF.

The chain carries TRBV2 and TRBJ1-4; no reliable D call. V shed 7 bases and J shed 0 bases, with 18 bases lying between them. Germline assignment: CDR1 SNHLY and CDR2 FYNNEI. The CDR3 consists of 17 residues. CDR3 loop: CASTRGLGLATNEKLFF. For the CDR3, the DNA is TGTGCCAGCACGCGGGGTCTCGGCCTTGCAACTAATGAAAAACTGTTTTTT.

Written as DNA, the CDR3 is TGTGCCAGCAGGCCAAACAGGGATTCACCCCTCCACTTT. This encodes CASRPNRDSPLHF. V gene TRBV7-8 combines with J gene TRBJ1-6, with D possibly TRBD1 on 6 matching bases. V was trimmed by 6 bases and J by 8 bases, leaving 11 bases between them. Looked up from germline, CDR1 is SGHVS and CDR2 is FQNEAQ. The CDR3 runs 13 residues.

This chain uses TRBV6-2 or TRBV6-3 with TRBJ1-6; D possibly corresponds to TRBD1 (5 bases). The CDR3 loop spans 14 amino acids. Trimming removed 5 bases at V and 10 bases at J, with 15 bases between. Germline lookup yields CDR1 MNHEY and CDR2 SVGEGT. The CDR3 bases are TGTGCCAGCAGTCCGTCAGGGTTCAGGTCACCCCTCCACTTT. It yields the protein CASSPSGFRSPLHF.

This clone came up once. The gene calls are TRBV7-2 and TRBJ2-7; 10 nucleotides match TRBD1. The J segment lost 2 bases and the V segment lost 5 bases, leaving 15 bases of the junction unmatched. Germline V CDR1 and CDR2: SGHTA, FQGNSA. The CDR3 is 18 residues long. CDR3 loop: CASSKRQGAPEVTYEQYF. In DNA, the CDR3 is TGTGCCAGCAGCAAGCGACAGGGGGCCCCGGAGGTAACCTACGAGCAGTACTTC. The variable domain in full, completed from reference TRBV7-2 and TRBJ2-7, reads GAGVSQSPSNKVTEKGKDVELRCDPISGHTALYWYRQSLGQGLEFLIYFQGNSAPDKSGLPSDRFSAERTGGSVSTLTIQRTQQEDSAVYLCASSKRQGAPEVTYEQYFGPGTRLTVT.

The rearrangement joins TRBV2 to TRBJ1-2; the D is unclear. Trimming removed 5 bases at V and 1 base at J, with 8 bases between. Per germline, CDR1 SNHLY and CDR2 FYNNEI. The CDR3 loop spans 13 amino acids. The CDR3 region has the DNA TGTGCCAGCAGTAATTCCCTTAACTATGGCTACACCTTC. Encoded protein: CASSNSLNYGYTF.

This sequence joins TRBV6-2 or TRBV6-3 and TRBJ1-1, with D uncertain. The CDR3 is 14 residues long. V lost 2 bases to trimming and J lost 5 bases, with 12 bases between them. Germline V CDR1 and CDR2: MNHEY, SVGEGT. The CDR3 DNA is TGTGCCAGCAGTTACCCGGGGAGAACAACTGAAGCTTTCTTT. It yields the protein CASSYPGRTTEAFF.

The chain uses TRBV7-6 and TRBJ2-1; D is perhaps TRBD2 (7 bases). Germline V gives CDR1 SGHVS, CDR2 FNYEAQ. The CDR3 spans 18 residues. Trimming removed 5 bases from V and 5 bases from J, with 25 bases in between. This CDR3 is CASSATDRGASVNNEQFF. The DNA for the CDR3 is TGTGCCAGCAGCGCAACGGATCGGGGGGCCTCCGTTAACAATGAGCAGTTCTTC.

The chain has TRBV4-3 and TRBJ2-3; tentatively, D is TRBD2 (6 bases). V was clipped by 4 bases and J by 2 bases, with 16 bases between them. This CDR3 contains 16 residues. The germline CDR1 and CDR2 sequences are LGHNA and YSLEER. In DNA, the CDR3 is TGCGCCAGCAGCCTCGATCGCGGGGCCTACACAGATACGCAGTATTTT. This gives the protein CASSLDRGAYTDTQYF.

The chain combines TRBV18 with TRBJ2-1, with D uncertain. The CDR3 runs to 15 residues. The germline gives CDR1 KGHSH, CDR2 LQKENI. V lost 3 bases to trimming and J lost 0 bases, with 9 bases between them. Here the CDR3 DNA reads TGTGCCAGCTCACCCCGTCGCGACTCCTACAATGAGCAGTTCTTC. Its translation is CASSPRRDSYNEQFF. Combining the CDR3 with reference TRBV18 and TRBJ2-1 gives the whole variable domain NAGVMQNPRHLVRRRGQEARLRCSPMKGHSHVYWYRQLPEEGLKFMVYLQKENIIDESGMPKERFSAEFPKEGPSILRIQQVVRGDSAAYFCASSPRRDSYNEQFFGPGTRLTVL.

The genes are TRBV6-5 and TRBJ1-2; D not resolved. Germline CDR1 is MNHEY and CDR2 is SVGAGI. The CDR3 runs 14 residues. V was cut by 5 bases and J by 4 bases, with 14 bases left in between. In nucleotides, the CDR3 is TGTGCCAGCAGTCTGCGGGGAACCCTCTATGGCTACACCTTC. Amino acids: CASSLRGTLYGYTF.

V is TRBV4-1 and J is TRBJ2-1; the match to TRBD1 covers 8 bases. Germline loops: CDR1 MGHRA, CDR2 YSYEKL. The CDR3 length is 16 residues. The junction had 14 bases not matched to a gene; V was cut back by 7 bases and J by 6 bases. CDR3: CASKTGDRLMGNEQFF. The CDR3 nucleotides are TGCGCCAGCAAGACAGGGGATCGTCTTATGGGCAATGAGCAGTTCTTC.

The chain carries TRBV13 and TRBJ2-7, with 8 bases aligning to TRBD1. Trimming took 0 bases from V and 5 from J; bases not matched to a gene: 6. Germline V CDR1 and CDR2: PRHDT, FYEKMQ (reference sequence). This CDR3 comprises 15 residues. The CDR3 DNA is TGTGCCAGCAGCTTAGGGTCAGGGGGCTTGAACGAGCAGTACTTC. It codes for CASSLGSGGLNEQYF.

The rearrangement links TRBV28 to TRBJ2-1; 8 bases fit TRBD2. Per the germline V gene, CDR1 is MDHEN and CDR2 is SYDVKM. The J segment lost 1 base and the V segment lost 8 bases, leaving 10 bases of the junction unmatched. The CDR3 is 16 amino acids. This CDR3 is CASPPLRGGSYNEQFF. The CDR3 DNA follows: TGTGCCAGCCCCCCGTTACGGGGGGGGTCCTACAATGAGCAGTTCTTC.

This CDR3 reads CASSVAGHNSGANVLTF. In DNA form, the CDR3 reads TGTGCCAGCAGCGTAGCGGGACACAACTCTGGGGCCAACGTCCTGACTTTC. The rearrangement uses TRBV9 and TRBJ2-6, with D possibly matching TRBD1 (6 bases). The CDR3 is 17 amino acids. The ends were cut back, 0 bases at V and 0 bases at J, with 10 bases in the middle. CDR1 and CDR2 from the germline V gene are SGDLS and YYNGEE.

The genes are TRBV6-5 and TRBJ1-2, with D perhaps TRBD1 (6 bases). This CDR3 is built from 12 residues. V was clipped by 6 bases and J by 6 bases, with 11 bases between them. Germline values: CDR1 MNHEY, CDR2 SVGAGI. As DNA, the CDR3 is TGTGCCAGCAGACCAACAGGGAATGGCTACACCTTC. Protein sequence: CASRPTGNGYTF.

This chain uses TRBV2 with TRBJ1-6, with 10 bases fitting TRBD1. This CDR3 contains 15 residues. The germline CDR1 and CDR2 sequences are SNHLY and FYNNEI. Losses at the gene ends were 7 bases for V and 7 bases for J; bases not matched to a gene: 7. The CDR3 sequence is CASIRQGANNSPLHF. The CDR3 DNA follows: TGTGCCAGCATTAGACAGGGGGCTAACAATTCACCCCTCCACTTT.

This clone was detected a few times. The chain has TRBV5-4 and TRBJ2-3; perhaps TRBD1 as D (5 bases). Germline lookup yields CDR1 SGHNT and CDR2 YYREEE (reference sequence). With 5 bases removed from V and 4 bases from J, the gap between germline ends came to 11 bases. The CDR3 sequence is 13 residues long. CDR3 sequence: CASRNQGSDTQYF. In DNA form, the CDR3 reads TGTGCCAGCAGGAATCAGGGCTCAGATACGCAGTATTTT.

This rearrangement joins TRBV19 to TRBJ1-4; TRBD1 agrees at 7 bases. Germline lookup yields CDR1 LNHDA and CDR2 SQIVND (reference sequence). CDR3 length equals 16 residues. Trimming cost V 8 bases and J 7 bases; bases outside gene matches: 16. CDR3 residues: CASSAEGARMSEKLFF. In DNA form, the CDR3 reads TGTGCCAGTTCGGCGGAGGGGGCGAGAATGTCTGAAAAACTGTTTTTT.

This rearrangement joins TRBV5-4 to TRBJ1-1, with D possibly being TRBD1 (5 bases). Germline values: CDR1 SGHNT, CDR2 YYREEE (reference sequence). The CDR3 has 15 amino acids. The V and J ends lost 0 bases and 1 base respectively, with 10 bases between them. The chain's CDR3 is CASSLGGSSNTEAFF. The CDR3 region has the DNA TGTGCCAGCAGCTTGGGGGGCAGCTCGAACACTGAAGCTTTCTTT.

The V call is TRBV18, the J call TRBJ1-1; TRBD1 matches 9 bases. Trimming removed 3 bases from V and 1 base from J; junction bases left unmatched: 3. The length of the CDR3 is 15 residues. Germline V gene sequence: CDR1 KGHSH, CDR2 LQKENI. CDR3 region: CASSPRTGENTEAFF. The CDR3 DNA is TGTGCCAGCTCACCTCGGACAGGGGAGAACACTGAAGCTTTCTTT.

The chain employs TRBV19 and TRBJ1-2; TRBD1 agrees at 7 bases. Losses at the gene ends were 5 bases for V and 4 bases for J; bases not matched to a gene: 7. Germline values: CDR1 LNHDA, CDR2 SQIVND (reference sequence). This CDR3 contains 14 residues. The CDR3 DNA reads as TGTGCCAGTAGTTCCACAGGGGCGATCTATGGCTACACCTTC. Its translation is CASSSTGAIYGYTF. Combining the CDR3 with reference TRBV19 and TRBJ1-2 gives the whole variable domain DGGITQSPKYLFRKEGQNVTLSCEQNLNHDAMYWYRQDPGQGLRLIYYSQIVNDFQKGDIAEGYSVSREKKESFPLTVTSAQKNPTAFYLCASSSTGAIYGYTFGSGTRLTVV.

This chain uses TRBV11-2 with TRBJ1-6, with D perhaps matching TRBD1 (6 bases). Germline assignment: CDR1 SGHAT and CDR2 FQNNGV. The ends were cut back, 1 base at V and 8 bases at J, with 6 bases in the middle. The CDR3 runs to 13 residues. The CDR3 DNA follows: TGTGCCAGCAGCTTAGGGGGGCATTCACCCCTCCACTTT. Amino acids: CASSLGGHSPLHF.

The genes are TRBV4-2 and TRBJ1-3; D gene unclear. The CDR3 is made up of 15 amino acids. Trimming pared 0 bases from V and 4 bases from J, leaving 10 bases between. Germline V gene lookup returns CDR1 LGHNA and CDR2 YNFKEQ. The CDR3 here is CASSQERASGNTIYF. In nucleotides, the CDR3 is TGTGCCAGCAGCCAAGAGAGGGCTTCAGGAAACACCATATATTTT.